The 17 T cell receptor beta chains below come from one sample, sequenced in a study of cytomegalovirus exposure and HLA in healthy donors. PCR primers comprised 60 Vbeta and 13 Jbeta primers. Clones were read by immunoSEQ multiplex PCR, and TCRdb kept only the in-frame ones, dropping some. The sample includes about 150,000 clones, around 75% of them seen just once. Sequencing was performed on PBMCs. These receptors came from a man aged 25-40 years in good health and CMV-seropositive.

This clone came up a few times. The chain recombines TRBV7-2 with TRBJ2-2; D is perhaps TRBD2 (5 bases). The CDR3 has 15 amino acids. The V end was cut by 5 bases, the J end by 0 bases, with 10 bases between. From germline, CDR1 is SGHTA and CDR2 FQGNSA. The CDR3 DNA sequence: TGTGCCAGCAGCCCCCTCGGGACGAACACCGGGGAGCTGTTTTTT. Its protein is CASSPLGTNTGELFF.

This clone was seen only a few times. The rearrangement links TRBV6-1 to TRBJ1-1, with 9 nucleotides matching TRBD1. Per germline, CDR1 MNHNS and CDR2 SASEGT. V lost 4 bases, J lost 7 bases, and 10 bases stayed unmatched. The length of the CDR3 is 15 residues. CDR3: CASSALTGGISEAFF. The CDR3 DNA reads TGTGCCAGCAGTGCTTTGACAGGGGGTATAAGTGAAGCTTTCTTT.

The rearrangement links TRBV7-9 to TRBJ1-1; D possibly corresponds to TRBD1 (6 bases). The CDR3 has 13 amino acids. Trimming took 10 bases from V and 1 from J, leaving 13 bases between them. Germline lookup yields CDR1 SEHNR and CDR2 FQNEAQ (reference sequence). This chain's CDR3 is CATQDRWNTEAFF. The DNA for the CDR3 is TGTGCCACCCAGGACAGATGGAACACTGAAGCTTTCTTT.

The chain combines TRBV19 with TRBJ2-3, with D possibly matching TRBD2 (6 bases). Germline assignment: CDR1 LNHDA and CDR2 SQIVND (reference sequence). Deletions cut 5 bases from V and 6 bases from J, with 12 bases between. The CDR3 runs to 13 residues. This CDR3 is CASSSVGGDTQYF. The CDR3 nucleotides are TGTGCCAGTAGTTCAGTGGGAGGCGATACGCAGTATTTT.

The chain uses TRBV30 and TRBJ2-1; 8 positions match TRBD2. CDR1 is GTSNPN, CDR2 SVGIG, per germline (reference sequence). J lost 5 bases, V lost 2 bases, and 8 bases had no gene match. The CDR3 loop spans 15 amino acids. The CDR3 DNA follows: TGTGCCTGGAGTTCGGCTAGCGGGTTAAACAATGAGCAGTTCTTC. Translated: CAWSSASGLNNEQFF. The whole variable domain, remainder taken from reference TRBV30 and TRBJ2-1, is SQTIHQWPATLVQPVGSPLSLECTVEGTSNPNLYWYRQAAGRGLQLLFYSVGIGQISSEVPQNLSASRPQDRQFILSSKKLLLSDSGFYLCAWSSASGLNNEQFFGPGTRLTVL.

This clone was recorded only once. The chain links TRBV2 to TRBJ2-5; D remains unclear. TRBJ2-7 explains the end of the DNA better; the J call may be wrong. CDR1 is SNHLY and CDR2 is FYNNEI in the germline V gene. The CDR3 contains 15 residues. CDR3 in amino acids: CASSEAWANSYEQYF. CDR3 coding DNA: TGTGCCAGCAGTGAAGCTTGGGCTAACTCCTACGAGCAGTACTTC.

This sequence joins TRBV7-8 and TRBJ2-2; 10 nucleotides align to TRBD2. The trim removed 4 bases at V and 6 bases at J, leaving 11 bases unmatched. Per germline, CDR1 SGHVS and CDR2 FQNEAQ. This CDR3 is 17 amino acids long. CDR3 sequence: CASSYRGLAGVAGELFF. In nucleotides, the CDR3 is TGTGCCAGCAGCTATAGAGGTCTAGCGGGAGTGGCCGGGGAGCTGTTTTTT.

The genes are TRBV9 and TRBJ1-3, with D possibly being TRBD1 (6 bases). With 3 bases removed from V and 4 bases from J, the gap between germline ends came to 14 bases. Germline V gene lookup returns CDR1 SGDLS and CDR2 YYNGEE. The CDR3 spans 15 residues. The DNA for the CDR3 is TGTGCCAGCAGCGAGGACGCCGGACAGGGAAACACCATATATTTT. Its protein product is CASSEDAGQGNTIYF.

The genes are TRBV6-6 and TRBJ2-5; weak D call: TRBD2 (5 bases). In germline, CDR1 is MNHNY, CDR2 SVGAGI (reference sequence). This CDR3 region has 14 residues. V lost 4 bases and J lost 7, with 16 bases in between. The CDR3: CASSSFEGVVTQYF. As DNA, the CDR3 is TGTGCCAGCAGTTCCTTTGAGGGAGTAGTGACCCAGTACTTC.

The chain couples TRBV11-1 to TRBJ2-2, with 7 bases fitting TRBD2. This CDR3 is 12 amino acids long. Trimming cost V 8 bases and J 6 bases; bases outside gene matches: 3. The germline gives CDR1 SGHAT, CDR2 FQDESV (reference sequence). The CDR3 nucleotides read TGTGCCAGCCAAGGACTAGCCGGGGAGCTGTTTTTT. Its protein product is CASQGLAGELFF.

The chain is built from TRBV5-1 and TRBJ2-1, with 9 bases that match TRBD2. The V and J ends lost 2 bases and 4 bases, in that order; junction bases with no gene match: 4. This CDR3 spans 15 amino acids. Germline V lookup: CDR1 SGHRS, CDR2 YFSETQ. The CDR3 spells CASSFSGSSYNEQFF. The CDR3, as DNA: TGCGCCAGCAGCTTTAGCGGGAGTTCGTACAATGAGCAGTTCTTC.

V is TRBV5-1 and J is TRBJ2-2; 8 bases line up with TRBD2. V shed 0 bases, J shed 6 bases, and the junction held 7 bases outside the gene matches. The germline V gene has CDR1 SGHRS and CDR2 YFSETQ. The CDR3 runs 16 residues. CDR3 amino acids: CASSLVRGAFAGELFF. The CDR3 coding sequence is TGCGCCAGCAGCTTGGTGCGGGGGGCGTTTGCCGGGGAGCTGTTTTTT.

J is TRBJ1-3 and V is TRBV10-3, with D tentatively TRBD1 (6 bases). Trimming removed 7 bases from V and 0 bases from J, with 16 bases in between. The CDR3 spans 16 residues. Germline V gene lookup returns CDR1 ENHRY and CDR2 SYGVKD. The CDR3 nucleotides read TGTGCCATCAATCGGGACACACGACCCTCTGGAAACACCATATATTTT. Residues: CAINRDTRPSGNTIYF.

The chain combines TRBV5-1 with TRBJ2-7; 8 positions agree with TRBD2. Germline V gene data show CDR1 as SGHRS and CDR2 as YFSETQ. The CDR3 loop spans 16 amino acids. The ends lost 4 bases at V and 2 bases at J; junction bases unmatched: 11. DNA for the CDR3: TGCGCCAGCAGCCTTGAGAGGACTAGCTCCACCTACGAGCAGTACTTC. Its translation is CASSLERTSSTYEQYF.

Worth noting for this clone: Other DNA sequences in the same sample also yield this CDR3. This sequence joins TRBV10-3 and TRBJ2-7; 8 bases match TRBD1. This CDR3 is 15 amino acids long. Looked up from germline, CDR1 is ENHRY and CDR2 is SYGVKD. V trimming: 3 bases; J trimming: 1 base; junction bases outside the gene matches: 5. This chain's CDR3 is CAISDLDRGSYEQYF. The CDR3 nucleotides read TGTGCCATCAGTGACCTTGACAGGGGATCCTACGAGCAGTACTTC.

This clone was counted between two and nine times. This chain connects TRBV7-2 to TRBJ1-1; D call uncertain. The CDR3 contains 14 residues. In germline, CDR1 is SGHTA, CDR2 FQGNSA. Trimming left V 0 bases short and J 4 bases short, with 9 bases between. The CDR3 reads CASSLAVGSTEAFF. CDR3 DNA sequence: TGTGCCAGCAGCTTAGCGGTGGGGAGCACTGAAGCTTTCTTT. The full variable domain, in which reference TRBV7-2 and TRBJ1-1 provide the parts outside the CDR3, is GAGVSQSPSNKVTEKGKDVELRCDPISGHTALYWYRQSLGQGLEFLIYFQGNSAPDKSGLPSDRFSAERTGGSVSTLTIQRTQQEDSAVYLCASSLAVGSTEAFFGQGTRLTVV.

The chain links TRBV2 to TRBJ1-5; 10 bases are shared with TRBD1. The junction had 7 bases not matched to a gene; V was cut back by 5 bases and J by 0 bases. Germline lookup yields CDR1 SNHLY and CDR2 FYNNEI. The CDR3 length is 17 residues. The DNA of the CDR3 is TGTGCCAGCAGTCCCCGGACAGGGGGGAATAGCAATCAGCCCCAGCATTTT. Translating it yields CASSPRTGGNSNQPQHF.